One sample yielded the 11 T cell receptor beta chains listed below, sequenced in a study of blood T cell repertoires in COVID-19. Using immunoSEQ multiplex PCR, the repertoire was profiled, and TCRdb retains in-frame clones only, with some absent. Of over 55,000 clones in the sample, 70% to 80% were seen once. The specimen was peripheral blood. These TCRs come from a woman in her 70s with acute or convalescent COVID-19.

The V and J genes are TRBV18 and TRBJ1-4, with unresolved D. The germline V and J ends were trimmed by 4 bases and 2 bases, with 5 bases remaining between them. Per germline, CDR1 KGHSH and CDR2 LQKENI. CDR3 length equals 13 residues. The CDR3 DNA follows: TGTGCCAGCTCACGAGGGACTAATGAAAAACTGTTTTTT. Translation gives CASSRGTNEKLFF. The whole variable domain, remainder taken from reference TRBV18 and TRBJ1-4, is NAGVMQNPRHLVRRRGQEARLRCSPMKGHSHVYWYRQLPEEGLKFMVYLQKENIIDESGMPKERFSAEFPKEGPSILRIQQVVRGDSAAYFCASSRGTNEKLFFGSGTQLSVL.

This chain links TRBV5-4 with TRBJ2-2, with a possible D match to TRBD2 (5 bases). Germline CDR1 and CDR2: SGHNT and YYREEE (reference sequence). The CDR3 has 15 amino acids. V was trimmed by 4 bases and J by 2 bases, leaving 12 bases between them. CDR3 coding DNA: TGTGCCAGCAGCGCCGGCAGCGGCAACACCGGGGAGCTGTTTTTT. It codes for CASSAGSGNTGELFF.

CDR3 nucleotides: TGTGCCAGCAGTTTTAATGTGCAGTACTTC. Amino acid sequence: CASSFNVQYF. The rearrangement links TRBV12-3 or TRBV12-4 to TRBJ2-7; D gene unclear. Trimming shortened V by 3 bases and J by 9 bases, and 6 bases separated the two germline ends. The CDR3 runs 10 residues.

This clone was observed a few times. This rearrangement joins TRBV7-9 to TRBJ2-3; TRBD2 matches at 11 bases. The CDR3 has 18 amino acids. Germline V gives CDR1 SEHNR, CDR2 FQNEAQ (reference sequence). The J segment lost 4 bases and the V segment lost 4 bases, leaving 13 bases of the junction unmatched. The CDR3 reads CASSSLAGGSPSADTQYF. CDR3 bases: TGTGCCAGCAGCTCCTTAGCGGGAGGGTCCCCTTCGGCAGATACGCAGTATTTT.

The V gene is TRBV5-4, the J gene TRBJ1-4; tentative D call: TRBD1 (5 bases). Germline-derived CDR1 and CDR2 are SGHNT and YYREEE (reference sequence). V was shortened by 3 bases and J by 2 bases, with 11 bases between the two germline ends. The CDR3 spans 15 residues. The CDR3 spells CASSYSRQTNEKLFF. The DNA of the CDR3 is TGTGCCAGCAGCTACTCGCGACAGACTAATGAAAAACTGTTTTTT. The full variable domain, completed using reference TRBV5-4 and TRBJ1-4, is ETGVTQSPTHLIKTRGQQVTLRCSSQSGHNTVSWYQQALGQGPQFIFQYYREEENGRGNFPPRFSGLQFPNYSSELNVNALELDDSALYLCASSYSRQTNEKLFFGSGTQLSVL.

This clone was detected a few times. Other DNA sequences in this specimen translate into the identical CDR3. The chain recombines TRBV24-1 with TRBJ2-1; 7 bases are shared with TRBD1. Germline lookup yields CDR1 KGHDR and CDR2 SFDVKD. The length of the CDR3 is 14 residues. The V and J ends lost 9 bases and 2 bases, in that order; junction bases with no gene match: 6. The CDR3 protein is CATSDRAAYNEQFF. The CDR3 nucleotides are TGTGCCACCTCCGACAGGGCCGCCTACAATGAGCAGTTCTTC.

V gene TRBV19 combines with J gene TRBJ2-7; D may be TRBD1 (6 bases). The CDR3 totals 15 residues. CDR1 and CDR2 (germline): LNHDA, SQIVND (reference sequence). The V end was cut by 3 bases, the J end by 4 bases, with 16 bases between. CDR3 coding DNA: TGTGCCAGTAGTATCAGCCAGGGGCTGGGATACGAGCAGTACTTC. The encoded protein is CASSISQGLGYEQYF.

The chain is built from TRBV30 and TRBJ1-2; possibly TRBD1 for D (5 bases). V dropped 1 base and J dropped 8 bases, with 11 bases sitting between them. Germline CDR1 and CDR2: GTSNPN and SVGIG (reference sequence). The CDR3 runs 12 residues. CDR3 residues: CAWSGGARGYTF. In nucleotides, the CDR3 is TGTGCCTGGAGTGGGGGCGCGAGGGGCTACACCTTC. Variable domain in full (rest from reference TRBV30 and TRBJ1-2): SQTIHQWPATLVQPVGSPLSLECTVEGTSNPNLYWYRQAAGRGLQLLFYSVGIGQISSEVPQNLSASRPQDRQFILSSKKLLLSDSGFYLCAWSGGARGYTFGSGTRLTVV.

The rearrangement links TRBV5-1 to TRBJ2-1, with TRBD2 matching over 11 bases. The CDR3 runs 16 residues. Germline assignment: CDR1 SGHRS and CDR2 YFSETQ. The ends lost 4 bases at V and 4 bases at J; junction bases unmatched: 7. The CDR3 DNA sequence: TGCGCCAGCAGCCATACTAGCGGGGGTTCTTACAATGAGCAGTTCTTC. It translates to CASSHTSGGSYNEQFF.

This clone was counted a few times. The chain joins TRBV18 to TRBJ2-1, with 11 nucleotides matching TRBD2. Germline CDR1 reads KGHSH; CDR2 reads LQKENI. The CDR3 has 18 residues. With V trimmed by 8 bases and J by 5 bases, 17 bases remained unmatched. For the CDR3, the DNA is TGTGCCAGCCTCCGTGGTAGCGGGAGGGCCCGCGCAGACAATGAGCAGTTCTTC. Residues: CASLRGSGRARADNEQFF.

The CDR3 DNA reads TGTGCCAGCTCTCTGGGGGGAGGGCAGGTAGGAGAGCAGTACTTC. This translates into CASSLGGGQVGEQYF. V usage is TRBV6-5 and J usage is TRBJ2-7; 7 nucleotides align to TRBD2. The CDR3 is made up of 15 amino acids. The germline gives CDR1 MNHEY, CDR2 SVGAGI. V dropped 8 bases and J dropped 7; count of bases not matched to a gene: 17.